This TCR beta chain appears in the sequencing data of a study of technical replicates of blood from four donors (dated by TCRdb to about 2017). A word on this clone: The antigen it binds to is not known. There are no base qualities to consult, and no much larger clone falls within one base.

V sheds 2 bases and J sheds 5 bases, leaving 9 bases between their ends. As encoded in the germline V gene, CDR1 is SGHTA while CDR2 is FQGNSA. The cysteine opens and the phenylalanine closes a CDR3 of 13 amino acids. The only DNA kept is the CDR3, 39 bases in frame from the first base. Library preparation employed the immunoSEQ multiplex PCR assay. The table was pulled from immuneACCESS by TCRdb, which kept in-frame rearrangements only. Such tables lose some clones; where checked, under half of the loss comes from unresolved V genes, and the rest has no known cause. Within this sample are 56,000 or so clones, with 93% of them counted one time only. The ten biggest clones cover about 3.9% of the sample.

This TCR was recovered from a human donor in good health. Some clones in this sample may be carry-over from other donors' samples. The sample was PBMCs. In this chain, TRBV7-2 is recombined with TRBJ1-2; no D segment can be confidently identified. CDR3 protein: CASSLLPEYGYTF. The DNA sequence is as follows: TGTGCCAGCAGCTTACTTCCGGAGTATGGCTACACCTTC.